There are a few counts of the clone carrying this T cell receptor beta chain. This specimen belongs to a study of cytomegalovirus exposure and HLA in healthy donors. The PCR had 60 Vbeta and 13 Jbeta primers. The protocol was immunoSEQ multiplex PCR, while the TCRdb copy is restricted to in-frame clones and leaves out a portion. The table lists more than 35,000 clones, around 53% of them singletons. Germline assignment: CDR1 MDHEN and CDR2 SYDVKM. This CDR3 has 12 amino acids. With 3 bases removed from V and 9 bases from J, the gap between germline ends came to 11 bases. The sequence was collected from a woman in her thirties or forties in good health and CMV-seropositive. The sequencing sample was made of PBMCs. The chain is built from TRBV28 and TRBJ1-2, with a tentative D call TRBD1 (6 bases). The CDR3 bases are TGTGCCAGCAGTTTTAGGGGGGGGAGCTACACCTTC. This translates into CASSFRGGSYTF.